The clone carrying this TCR beta chain was recorded at least ten times. The antigen remains undetermined. RNA transcripts provided the source from which TCR beta CDR3 regions were amplified. TCR CDR3 underwent first-round RT-PCR with the HTBI primer set. TCRdb analysed the multiplex PCR reads with MiXCR anew, one entry per CDR3 protein. The repertoire holds roughly 570,000 distinct CDR3 sequences, with roughly 14% as singletons. The ends lost 1 base at V and 2 bases at J; junction bases unmatched: 10. CDR3 length: 18 amino acids. The germline V gene has CDR1 SEHNR and CDR2 FQNEAQ (reference sequence). This sample was included in a study of T cells in Graves' hyperthyroidism and ophthalmopathy. Study in general: Staff took peripheral blood when the initial diagnosis was made, before any treatment began. The study, taken as a whole, reports: By a 13 V-J model, ophthalmopathy was set apart from stable hyperthyroidism.

Each patient was aged 18 to 65 and had newly diagnosed hyperthyroidism of under 2 months' duration. Sequenced material: blood. The TCR sequence derives from a woman younger than 45 with Graves' hyperthyroidism. The V gene is TRBV7-9, the J gene TRBJ2-7, with 11 bases matching TRBD2. The CDR3 DNA reads as TGTGCCAGCAGCTTAGTCCGGATGCGGACTAGCGGGCCCTACGAGCAGTACTTC. Its translation: CASSLVRMRTSGPYEQYF.